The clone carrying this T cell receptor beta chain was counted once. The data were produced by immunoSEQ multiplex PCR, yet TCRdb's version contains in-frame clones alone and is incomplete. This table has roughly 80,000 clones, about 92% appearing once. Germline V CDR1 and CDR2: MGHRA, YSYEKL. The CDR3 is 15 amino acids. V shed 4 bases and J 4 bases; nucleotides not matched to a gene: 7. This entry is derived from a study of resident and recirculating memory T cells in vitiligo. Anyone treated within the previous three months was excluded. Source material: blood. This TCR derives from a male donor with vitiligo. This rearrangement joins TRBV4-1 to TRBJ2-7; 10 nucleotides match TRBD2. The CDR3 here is CASSRSASGSYEQYF. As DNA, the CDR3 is TGCGCCAGCAGCCGCTCGGCTAGCGGGAGTTACGAGCAGTACTTC.